This TCR beta chain was recovered during a study of T cell repertoires in cytomegalovirus infection. Turning to this clonotype: Its antigen is as yet unknown.

TCRdb re-derived calls from the reads in MiXCR, one entry per CDR3 protein. The sample holds approximately 730,000 distinct CDR3 sequences, roughly a third seen once. The CDR3 is 15 amino acids. V lost 5 bases to trimming and J lost 3 bases; unmatched junction nucleotides: 7. In germline, CDR1 is LGHNA, CDR2 YSLEER. Material: cultured PBMCs, obtained from culture after CMV antigen stimulation. The chain recombines TRBV4-3 with TRBJ2-3; 8 bases fit TRBD1. This clonotype was sampled from a human donor in good health (CMV status not recorded). Some clones in this sample may be carry-over from other donors' samples. This chain's CDR3 is CASSDDRGGTDTQYF. For the CDR3, the DNA is TGCGCCAGCAGCGACGACAGGGGCGGGACAGATACGCAGTATTTT.